This T cell receptor (beta chain) was recorded in a study of blood T cell repertoires in COVID-19. Sequencing was performed with immunoSEQ multiplex PCR; in TCRdb, only in-frame clones are kept and a portion is missing. This table has 400,000 to 450,000 clones, 70% to 90% appearing once. Germline V CDR1 and CDR2: MGHDK, SYGVNS. Trimming removed 3 bases at V and 10 bases at J, with 15 bases between. The CDR3 is 13 amino acids. This clone was seen just once. This sequence was found in a woman between 40 and 55 years old with COVID-19, enrolled during active disease. Sequencing input: peripheral blood. This chain joins TRBV25-1 and TRBJ1-1; no reliable D call. CDR3 region: CASSELSVPGAFF. The CDR3 DNA reads TGTGCCAGCAGTGAGTTATCGGTCCCGGGAGCTTTCTTT. Combining the CDR3 with reference TRBV25-1 and TRBJ1-1 gives the whole variable domain EADIYQTPRYLVIGTGKKITLECSQTMGHDKMYWYQQDPGMELHLIHYSYGVNSTEKGDLSSESTVSRIRTEHFPLTLESARPSHTSQYLCASSELSVPGAFFGQGTRLTVV.